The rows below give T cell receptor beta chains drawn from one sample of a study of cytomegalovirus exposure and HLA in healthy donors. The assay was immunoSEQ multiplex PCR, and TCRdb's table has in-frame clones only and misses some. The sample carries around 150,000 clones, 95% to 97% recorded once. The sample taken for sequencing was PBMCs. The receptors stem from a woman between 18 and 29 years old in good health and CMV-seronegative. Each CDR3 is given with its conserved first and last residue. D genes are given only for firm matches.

CDR3aa: CASSKQGNYGYTF
CDR3nt: TGTGCCAGCAGTAAACAGGGGAACTATGGCTACACCTTC
d_gene: TRBD1
v_gene: TRBV6-5
j_gene: TRBJ1-2

CDR3aa: CASSTTDTLSYYGYTF
CDR3nt: TGTGCCAGTAGTACAACGGACACGCTTAGTTACTATGGCTACACCTTC
d_gene: .
v_gene: TRBV19
j_gene: TRBJ1-2

CDR3aa: CASSLNPGAYEQYF
CDR3nt: TGTGCCAGCAGCTTAAATCCGGGGGCCTACGAGCAGTACTTC
d_gene: .
v_gene: TRBV7-3
j_gene: TRBJ2-7

CDR3aa: CASSLAGQGTEAFF
CDR3nt: TGCGCCAGCAGCTTGGCGGGACAGGGGACTGAAGCTTTCTTT
d_gene: TRBD1
v_gene: TRBV5-1
j_gene: TRBJ1-1

CDR3aa: CASGLTGPYGYTF
CDR3nt: TGTGCCAGCGGGCTGACAGGGCCCTATGGCTACACCTTC
d_gene: TRBD1
v_gene: TRBV6-6
j_gene: TRBJ1-2

CDR3aa: CASSLPQGNEQFF
CDR3nt: TGCGCCAGCAGCCTACCACAGGGCAATGAGCAGTTCTTC
d_gene: .
v_gene: TRBV5-1
j_gene: TRBJ2-1

CDR3aa: CAWTPGQTFQETQYF
CDR3nt: TGTGCCTGGACCCCGGGACAGACATTTCAAGAGACCCAGTACTTC
d_gene: TRBD1
v_gene: TRBV30
j_gene: TRBJ2-5

CDR3aa: CASNRLQGNYGYTF
CDR3nt: TGTGCCAGCAACCGGTTACAGGGAAACTATGGCTACACCTTC
d_gene: .
v_gene: TRBV6-6
j_gene: TRBJ1-2

CDR3aa: CASSDLTGGLDTQYF
CDR3nt: TGTGCCAGCAGCGACCTGACAGGGGGCCTAGATACGCAGTATTTT
d_gene: TRBD1
v_gene: TRBV5-4
j_gene: TRBJ2-3

CDR3aa: CASSPPGGSTDTQYF
CDR3nt: TGTGCCAGCAGCCCACCGGGGGGGAGCACAGATACGCAGTATTTT
d_gene: TRBD2
v_gene: TRBV7-8
j_gene: TRBJ2-3